A selection of T cell receptor beta chains follows, all from one sample in a study of blood T cell repertoires in COVID-19. Some clones are missing from TCRdb's copy, which holds only in-frame ones; the method was immunoSEQ multiplex PCR. The repertoire holds some 130,000 clones, with 86% as singletons. The sample comprised peripheral blood. Every receptor here comes from a woman in her 70s with COVID-19, enrolled during active disease. The CDR3 runs from the conserved cysteine through the conserved F or W. The D gene is left open where the match is weak. For some rows the clone size is stated as once, few or many, or as a class when expanded; others skip it.

D,V,size,length,J,CDR3,DNA
TRBD1,TRBV10-2,NA,14,TRBJ2-1,CASIPGQGASEQFF,TGCGCCAGCATTCCCGGACAGGGGGCAAGTGAGCAGTTCTTC
TRBD1,TRBV10-3,NA,13,TRBJ1-2,CAITEGQGQGYTF,TGTGCCATCACCGAAGGACAGGGTCAGGGCTACACCTTC
TRBD1,TRBV5-4,NA,18,TRBJ2-5,CASSLASWWDSAQETQYF,TGTGCCAGCAGCTTGGCCAGCTGGTGGGACAGCGCACAAGAGACCCAGTACTTC
NA,TRBV23-1,NA,16,TRBJ2-5,CASSQSGGRARETQYF,TGCGCCAGCAGTCAATCGGGCGGGCGGGCCCGGGAGACCCAGTACTTC
NA,TRBV6-5,NA,15,TRBJ2-2,CASSYSSGNTGELFF,TGTGCCAGCAGTTACTCGAGCGGGAACACCGGGGAGCTGTTTTTT
NA,TRBV7-2,NA,14,TRBJ1-2,CASSLEWDTYGYTF,TGTGCCAGCAGCTTAGAGTGGGACACCTATGGCTACACCTTC
TRBD1,TRBV25-1,NA,13,TRBJ1-1,CASRGTGGTEAFF,TGTGCCAGCAGGGGGACAGGGGGCACTGAAGCTTTCTTT
NA,TRBV28,NA,14,TRBJ1-2,CASSPLQAFYGYTF,TGTGCCAGCAGTCCTCTTCAGGCTTTCTATGGCTACACCTTC
NA,TRBV9,NA,16,TRBJ1-6,CASSVRAAGPNSPLHF,TGTGCCAGCAGCGTACGGGCGGCGGGGCCTAATTCACCCCTCCACTTT
TRBD2,TRBV2,NA,16,TRBJ2-3,CASGGLAGGFTDTQYF,TGTGCCAGCGGGGGACTAGCGGGGGGCTTCACAGATACGCAGTATTTT
NA,TRBV18,NA,15,TRBJ1-4,CASSPPGATNEKLFF,TGTGCCAGCTCACCTCCGGGGGCAACTAATGAAAAACTGTTTTTT
NA,TRBV7-9,NA,15,TRBJ2-5,CASSSAGTHQETQYF,TGTGCCAGCAGCTCAGCCGGGACACACCAAGAGACCCAGTACTTC
TRBD2,TRBV2,NA,15,TRBJ2-5,CASKQAGVIKETQYF,TGTGCCAGCAAACAAGCGGGGGTGATAAAAGAGACCCAGTACTTC
TRBD1,TRBV10-3,NA,15,TRBJ2-7,CAISGGDRPPYEQYF,TGTGCCATCAGTGGGGGGGACAGGCCCCCCTACGAGCAGTACTTC
TRBD1,TRBV11-1,NA,15,TRBJ2-5,CASSLNTGGGDAQYF,TGTGCCAGCAGCTTAAACACAGGGGGTGGCGATGCCCAGTACTTC
TRBD2,TRBV20-1,few,17,TRBJ2-1,CSASRFVSGGYYNEQFF,TGCAGTGCTAGTCGTTTTGTAAGCGGGGGGTACTACAATGAGCAGTTCTTC
NA,TRBV19,NA,13,TRBJ1-4,CASSAQANEKLFF,TGTGCCAGTAGCGCGCAGGCAAATGAAAAACTGTTTTTT
NA,TRBV19,NA,14,TRBJ2-7,CASSLRWNGDEQYF,TGTGCCAGTAGCCTGCGGTGGAACGGGGACGAGCAGTACTTC
NA,TRBV18,once,15,TRBJ1-1,CASSPLTGPGAEAFF,TGTGCCAGCTCACCTTTAACAGGTCCTGGGGCTGAAGCTTTCTTT
TRBD1,TRBV6-6,few,16,TRBJ1-2,CASSYSGTGNLDGYTF,TGTGCCAGCAGTTACTCGGGGACAGGGAATTTGGATGGCTACACCTTC
NA,TRBV5-4,NA,17,TRBJ2-1,CASSLGGAGESYNEQFF,TGTGCCAGCAGTTTGGGGGGCGCAGGGGAATCCTACAATGAGCAGTTCTTC
TRBD1,TRBV20-1,NA,14,TRBJ1-2,CSASRDRGNYGYTF,TGCAGTGCTAGTCGGGACAGGGGAAACTATGGCTACACCTTC
NA,TRBV29-1,NA,13,TRBJ1-6,CSAMSSYNSPLHF,TGCAGCGCGATGAGCTCCTATAATTCACCCCTCCACTTT
NA,TRBV18,NA,15,TRBJ2-7,CASSLSDSPNYEQYF,TGTGCCAGCTCCCTCTCGGACAGTCCTAACTACGAGCAGTACTTC
TRBD1,TRBV6-5,NA,12,TRBJ2-4,CASRGQQNIQYF,TGTGCCAGCAGGGGACAGCAAAACATTCAGTACTTC
TRBD2,TRBV5-4,NA,14,TRBJ2-1,CASSFAGGVNEQFF,TGTGCCAGCAGCTTTGCGGGGGGGGTCAATGAGCAGTTCTTC
TRBD2,TRBV4-1,once,19,TRBJ2-3,CASSQASPGLAGGPDTQYF,TGCGCCAGCAGCCAAGCCTCCCCGGGACTAGCGGGGGGGCCAGATACGCAGTATTTT
NA,TRBV11-2,NA,14,TRBJ1-2,CASSFTRDFYGYTF,TGTGCCAGCAGCTTTACCAGGGACTTCTATGGCTACACCTTC
NA,TRBV30,NA,12,TRBJ1-1,CAWRSAGFGAFF,TGTGCCTGGAGATCCGCGGGATTTGGGGCTTTCTTT
TRBD2,TRBV6-7,NA,14,TRBJ2-3,CASGHSGGDDTQYF,TGTGCCAGCGGCCATAGCGGGGGTGACGATACGCAGTATTTT
TRBD1,TRBV30,NA,12,TRBJ1-1,CAWGTGGPEAFF,TGTGCCTGGGGGACAGGGGGCCCCGAAGCTTTCTTT
NA,TRBV2,NA,16,TRBJ1-5,CASSESGISSNQPQHF,TGTGCCAGCAGTGAATCGGGGATATCAAGCAATCAGCCCCAGCATTTT
TRBD2,TRBV5-1,NA,15,TRBJ2-5,CASSLGLAGGLTQYF,TGCGCCAGCAGCCTAGGACTAGCGGGGGGACTGACCCAGTACTTC
TRBD2,TRBV28,NA,17,TRBJ2-2,CASSGRTSGPGTGELFF,TGTGCCAGCAGTGGCCGGACTAGCGGCCCGGGTACCGGGGAGCTGTTTTTT
NA,TRBV5-1,NA,13,TRBJ1-6,CASSPDWSGPLHF,TGCGCCAGCAGCCCGGACTGGTCCGGCCCCCTCCACTTT
NA,TRBV3-1/TRBV3-2,NA,13,TRBJ1-4,CASTEGSNVKLFF,TGTGCCAGCACTGAGGGAAGTAACGTGAAACTGTTTTTT
NA,TRBV19,NA,15,TRBJ1-4,CASSATGSGNEKLFF,TGTGCCAGTAGCGCCACAGGATCCGGGAATGAAAAACTGTTTTTT
NA,TRBV11-2,once,11,TRBJ1-2,CASSLGGPHTF,TGTGCCAGCAGCTTAGGAGGGCCCCACACCTTC
TRBD1,TRBV6-4,NA,15,TRBJ2-1,CASSLDFRQGDEQFF,TGTGCCAGCAGTTTGGACTTTAGACAGGGGGATGAGCAGTTCTTC
TRBD1,TRBV5-5,NA,13,TRBJ1-5,CASSPRGPMGQHF,TGTGCCAGCAGCCCCAGGGGGCCGATGGGCCAGCATTTT
TRBD1,TRBV18,NA,14,TRBJ1-4,CASSPFQGAGKLFF,TGTGCCAGCTCACCGTTTCAGGGGGCGGGAAAACTGTTTTTT
TRBD1,TRBV29-1,NA,12,TRBJ1-2,CSVEGRDRGQPF,TGCAGCGTTGAAGGTCGGGACAGAGGCCAGCCCTTC
TRBD1,TRBV6-5,NA,14,TRBJ2-2,CASSPTGATGELFF,TGTGCCAGCAGCCCAACAGGGGCCACCGGGGAGCTGTTTTTT
TRBD2,TRBV4-2,NA,20,TRBJ2-3,CASSRRGTTLSFSSTDTQYF,TGTGCCAGCAGCCGGCGAGGGACTACCCTTTCTTTCTCTAGCACAGATACGCAGTATTTT
NA,TRBV18,NA,11,TRBJ1-4,CASSPGEKLFF,TGTGCCAGCTCACCAGGCGAAAAACTGTTTTTT
NA,TRBV7-6,NA,15,TRBJ2-3,CASSSRQDGADTQYF,TGTGCCAGCAGCTCCCGACAAGACGGGGCAGATACGCAGTATTTT
TRBD1,TRBV28,NA,17,TRBJ1-2,CASSFPTLTGTNYGYTF,TGTGCCAGCAGTTTCCCCACCTTGACAGGGACAAACTATGGCTACACCTTC
TRBD1,TRBV19,NA,14,TRBJ1-2,CASSIGQGAAGYTF,TGTGCCAGTAGTATCGGACAGGGGGCGGCGGGCTACACCTTC
NA,TRBV2,NA,12,TRBJ1-6,CASGQGHSPLHF,TGTGCCAGCGGGCAGGGCCATTCACCCCTCCACTTT